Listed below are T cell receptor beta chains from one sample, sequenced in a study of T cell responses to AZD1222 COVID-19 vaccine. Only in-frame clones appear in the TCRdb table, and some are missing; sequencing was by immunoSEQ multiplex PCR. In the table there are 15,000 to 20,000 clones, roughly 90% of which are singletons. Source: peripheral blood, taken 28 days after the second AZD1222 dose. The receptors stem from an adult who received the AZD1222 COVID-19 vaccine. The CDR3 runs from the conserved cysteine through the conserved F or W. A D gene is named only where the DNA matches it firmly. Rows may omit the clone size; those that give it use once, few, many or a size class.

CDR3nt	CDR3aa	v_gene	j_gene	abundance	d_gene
TGTGCCAGCTCACCAGCGACAGGGGCCAACGTCCTGACTTTC	CASSPATGANVLTF	TRBV18	TRBJ2-6	few	NA
TGTGCCAGCAGCGGCGGTAATCCTAACTATGGCTACACCTTC	CASSGGNPNYGYTF	TRBV5-6	TRBJ1-2	NA	NA
TGTGCCAGCTCACCACCGGCTACCCGCACAGATACGCAGTATTTT	CASSPPATRTDTQYF	TRBV18	TRBJ2-3	NA	NA
TGTGCCACCGGAGACGTTAGCAATCAGCCCCAGCATTTT	CATGDVSNQPQHF	TRBV24-1	TRBJ1-5	NA	NA
TGTGCCACCAGCAATGGAGGGGGTAATGAAAAACTGTTTTTT	CATSNGGGNEKLFF	TRBV15	TRBJ1-4	few	NA
TGTGCCAGCAGCATAAACGGGGTTACCGGGGCCAACGTCCTGACTTTC	CASSINGVTGANVLTF	TRBV5-4	TRBJ2-6	NA	NA
TGTGCCAGCAGCCCAATCCGGGACAAGGGGGGCAATGAGCAGTTCTTC	CASSPIRDKGGNEQFF	TRBV5-4	TRBJ2-1	NA	NA
TGTGCCAGCAACGGGGCTAACTATGGCTACACCTTC	CASNGANYGYTF	TRBV6-5	TRBJ1-2	NA	NA
TGCGCCAGCAGCGACCATAGCGGGAGAAGGACAGATACGCAGTATTTT	CASSDHSGRRTDTQYF	TRBV5-1	TRBJ2-3	NA	TRBD2
TGTGCCAGCAGCGAAACAGGGGGGAACTATGGCTACACCTTC	CASSETGGNYGYTF	TRBV2	TRBJ1-2	NA	TRBD1